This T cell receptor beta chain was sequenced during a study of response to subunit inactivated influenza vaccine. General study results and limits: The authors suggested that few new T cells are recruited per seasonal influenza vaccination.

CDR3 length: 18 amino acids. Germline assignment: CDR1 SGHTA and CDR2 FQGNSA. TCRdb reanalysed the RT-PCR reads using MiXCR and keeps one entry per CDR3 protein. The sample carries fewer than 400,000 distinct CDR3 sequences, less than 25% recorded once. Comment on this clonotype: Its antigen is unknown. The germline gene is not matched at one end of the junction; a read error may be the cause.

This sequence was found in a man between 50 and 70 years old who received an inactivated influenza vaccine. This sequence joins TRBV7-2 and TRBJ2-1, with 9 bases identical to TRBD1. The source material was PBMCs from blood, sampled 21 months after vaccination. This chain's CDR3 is CTSSLAKIWDRELNEQFF. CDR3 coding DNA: TGTACCAGCAGTTTAGCGAAAATCTGGGACAGGGAATTGAATGAGCAGTTCTTC.